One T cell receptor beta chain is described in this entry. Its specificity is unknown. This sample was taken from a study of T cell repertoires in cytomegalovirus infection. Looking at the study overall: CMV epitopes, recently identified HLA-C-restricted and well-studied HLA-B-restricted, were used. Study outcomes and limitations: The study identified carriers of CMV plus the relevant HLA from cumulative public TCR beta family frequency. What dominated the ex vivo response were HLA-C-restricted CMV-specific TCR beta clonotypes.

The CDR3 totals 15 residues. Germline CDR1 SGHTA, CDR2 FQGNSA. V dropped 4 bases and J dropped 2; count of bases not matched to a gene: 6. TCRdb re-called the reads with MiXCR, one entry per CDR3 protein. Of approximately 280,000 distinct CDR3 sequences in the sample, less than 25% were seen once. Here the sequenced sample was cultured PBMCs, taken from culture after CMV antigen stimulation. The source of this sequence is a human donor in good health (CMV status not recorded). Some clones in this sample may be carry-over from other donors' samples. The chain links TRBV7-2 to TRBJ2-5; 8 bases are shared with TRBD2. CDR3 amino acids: CASSSQSGGQETQYF. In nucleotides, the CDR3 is TGTGCCAGCAGCTCCCAGTCGGGAGGGCAAGAGACCCAGTACTTC.